The 21 T cell receptor beta chains below all came from one sample that was sequenced in a study of T cells after yellow fever vaccination. TCRdb reprocessed the 5' RACE reads with MiXCR, giving one entry per CDR3 protein. The data contain 450,000 to 550,000 distinct CDR3 sequences, 15% to 20% of them singletons. The sequencing used PBMCs, collected 15 days after the yellow fever booster vaccination. These receptors were collected from a man under 40 who received the YFV17D yellow fever vaccine.

V usage is TRBV29-1 and J usage is TRBJ2-3; 7 nucleotides align to TRBD1. Germline-derived CDR1 and CDR2 are SQVTM and ANQGSEA. This CDR3 comprises 12 residues. With V trimmed by 7 bases and J by 2 bases, 3 bases remained unmatched. The CDR3 nucleotides are TGCAGCGCCGGGACAGACACAGATACGCAGTATTTT. This gives the protein CSAGTDTDTQYF.

The chain recombines TRBV10-2 with TRBJ2-7; the D gene is possibly TRBD1 (6 bases). This CDR3 spans 15 amino acids. The germline V gene has CDR1 WSHSY and CDR2 SAAADI. V gave up 4 bases and J gave up 4 bases, with 17 bases separating them. The CDR3 sequence is CASSASDSRSYEQYF. The CDR3, as DNA: TGCGCCAGCAGTGCCTCGGACAGTAGGTCTTACGAGCAGTACTTC.

This clonotype was seen a handful of times. J is TRBJ2-1 and V is TRBV20-1; 7 nucleotides agree with TRBD2. J was trimmed by 3 bases and V by 5 bases; bases with no gene match: 7. CDR1 and CDR2 (germline): DFQATT, SNEGSKA (reference sequence). This CDR3 is 14 amino acids long. The CDR3 loop reads CSAPPSGNYNEQFF. In nucleotides, the CDR3 is TGCAGTGCTCCTCCTAGCGGAAACTACAATGAGCAGTTCTTC.

This rearrangement joins TRBV25-1 to TRBJ2-3; D might be TRBD1 (5 bases). CDR1 MGHDK and CDR2 SYGVNS come from the germline V gene. The length of the CDR3 is 15 residues. Trimming pared 9 bases from V and 0 bases from J, leaving 16 bases between. The CDR3, as DNA: TGTGCCAGTACACCTCTAGACAGAAGCACAGATACGCAGTATTTT. Residues: CASTPLDRSTDTQYF. The full variable domain, rest sourced from reference TRBV25-1 and TRBJ2-3, is EADIYQTPRYLVIGTGKKITLECSQTMGHDKMYWYQQDPGMELHLIHYSYGVNSTEKGDLSSESTVSRIRTEHFPLTLESARPSHTSQYLCASTPLDRSTDTQYFGPGTRLTVL.

This clonotype occurred a few times. The rearrangement joins TRBV18 to TRBJ2-7; 10 bases agree with TRBD2. The length of the CDR3 is 16 residues. Looked up from germline, CDR1 is KGHSH and CDR2 is LQKENI. V lost 5 bases to trimming and J lost 5 bases; unmatched junction nucleotides: 12. CDR3 coding DNA: TGTGCCAGCTCATCGCTAGGGACTAGCGACAGAGACGAGCAGTACTTC. Translated: CASSSLGTSDRDEQYF. The entire variable domain, with the rest obtained from reference TRBV18 and TRBJ2-7, is as follows: NAGVMQNPRHLVRRRGQEARLRCSPMKGHSHVYWYRQLPEEGLKFMVYLQKENIIDESGMPKERFSAEFPKEGPSILRIQQVVRGDSAAYFCASSSLGTSDRDEQYFGPGTRLTVT.

This chain uses TRBV29-1 with TRBJ2-6, with no clear D. Germline CDR1 SQVTM, CDR2 ANQGSEA. The CDR3 length is 12 residues. The germline V and J ends were trimmed by 4 bases and 1 base, with 2 bases remaining between them. CDR3 amino acids: CSVVSGANVLTF. CDR3 sequence (DNA): TGCAGCGTTGTATCTGGGGCCAACGTCCTGACTTTC.

J is TRBJ1-5 and V is TRBV4-3, with D maybe TRBD1 (6 bases). Germline CDR1 is LGHNA and CDR2 is YSLEER. Trimming left V 0 bases short and J 4 bases short, with 13 bases between. The CDR3 contains 16 residues. The CDR3 sequence: CASSQDLRGGNQPQHF. The DNA for the CDR3 is TGCGCCAGCAGCCAAGATCTCAGGGGAGGGAATCAGCCCCAGCATTTT.

This clonotype turned up a few times. Germline is not matched at one junction end, which may reflect a read error. The chain joins TRBV6-1 to TRBJ2-1, with 12 bases lining up with TRBD2. CDR3 size: 16 residues. CDR1 is MNHNS and CDR2 is SASEGT in the germline V gene. CDR3 sequence: CASTELAGGSFNEQFF. CDR3 in DNA: TGTGCCAGCACTGAACTAGCGGGAGGTTCATTCAATGAGCAGTTCTTC.

V usage is TRBV15 and J usage is TRBJ1-1; maybe TRBD1 (5 bases). This CDR3 comprises 14 residues. V lost 0 bases and J lost 3, with 8 bases in between. Germline assignment: CDR1 LNHNV and CDR2 YYDKDF (reference sequence). The CDR3 DNA reads as TGTGCCACCAGCAGAGATACCAGGGACACTGAAGCTTTCTTT. The encoded protein is CATSRDTRDTEAFF. The entire variable domain, with the rest obtained from reference TRBV15 and TRBJ1-1, is as follows: DAMVIQNPRYQVTQFGKPVTLSCSQTLNHNVMYWYQQKSSQAPKLLFHYYDKDFNNEADTPDNFQSRRPNTSFCFLDIRSPGLGDTAMYLCATSRDTRDTEAFFGQGTRLTVV.

This clonotype has a handful of counts. The chain links TRBV20-1 to TRBJ2-3; 9 bases align to TRBD2. The CDR3 spans 15 residues. The germline V gene encodes CDR1 DFQATT and CDR2 SNEGSKA (reference sequence). The junction had 14 bases not matched to a gene; V was cut back by 6 bases and J by 7 bases. DNA of the CDR3: TGCAGTGCAGTGGGGTCTAGCGGGAACCGGTATACGCAGTATTTT. Amino acid sequence: CSAVGSSGNRYTQYF.

This clonotype was found a few times. The chain uses TRBV12-3 or TRBV12-4 and TRBJ2-7; TRBD2 agrees at 13 bases. V shed 5 bases, J shed 5 bases, and the junction held 6 bases outside the gene matches. This CDR3 is 15 amino acids long. Written as DNA, the CDR3 is TGTGCCAGCAGTACTGGACTAGCGGGAGTAGACGAGCAGTACTTC. It encodes CASSTGLAGVDEQYF.

The V and J genes are TRBV7-9 and TRBJ2-1; possibly TRBD2 for D (5 bases). CDR1 and CDR2 from the germline V gene are SEHNR and FQNEAQ (reference sequence). CDR3 size: 12 residues. V lost 4 bases, J lost 8 bases, and 9 bases lay in between. The CDR3 region has the DNA TGTGCCAGCAGCTCCGGGATGTATGAGCAGTTCTTC. This codes for CASSSGMYEQFF.

This chain joins TRBV5-1 and TRBJ2-2, with D possibly TRBD2 on 5 matching bases. V lost 5 bases and J lost 1, with 15 bases in between. Germline V gene lookup returns CDR1 SGHRS and CDR2 YFSETQ. This CDR3 region has 16 residues. CDR3: CASRPRGSENTGELFF. The CDR3 coding sequence is TGCGCCAGCAGACCCCGCGGTAGCGAGAACACCGGGGAGCTGTTTTTT.

The rearrangement links TRBV7-2 to TRBJ2-1; D might be TRBD2 (5 bases). CDR1 and CDR2 (germline): SGHTA, FQGNSA. This CDR3 contains 12 residues. Trimming shortened V by 2 bases and J by 16 bases, and 15 bases separated the two germline ends. In DNA, the CDR3 is TGTGCCAGCAGCTTATTGGTCGGGATCCCTTTCTTC. Translated: CASSLLVGIPFF.

In its sample, this clonotype was seen a few times. J is TRBJ2-7 and V is TRBV12-3 or TRBV12-4, with D unresolved. The CDR3 length is 14 residues. Trimming shortened V by 5 bases and J by 1 base, and 12 bases separated the two germline ends. CDR3 region: CASSTGPPSYEQYF. CDR3 DNA sequence: TGTGCCAGCAGTACCGGGCCGCCTTCCTACGAGCAGTACTTC.

The chain joins TRBV7-2 to TRBJ2-1, with 8 nucleotides matching TRBD1. The CDR3 has 15 amino acids. Germline V gene data show CDR1 as SGHTA and CDR2 as FQGNSA. With V trimmed by 1 base and J by 7 bases, 6 bases remained unmatched. The CDR3 loop is CASSLVAGGANEQFF. Written as DNA, the CDR3 is TGTGCCAGCAGCTTAGTGGCAGGGGGCGCGAATGAGCAGTTCTTC.

The genes are TRBV4-3 and TRBJ2-6; D is unresolved. The CDR3 is 16 amino acids. Germline CDR1 and CDR2: LGHNA and YSLEER. V gave up 0 bases and J gave up 0 bases, with 6 bases separating them. CDR3 nucleotides: TGCGCCAGCAGCCAAGAAGGCCTCTCTGGGGCCAACGTCCTGACTTTC. Its protein product is CASSQEGLSGANVLTF.

CDR3 sequence (DNA): TGTGCCAGCTCACAGACTAGCGGGAGTTGGTCCTACAATGAGCAGTTCTTC. Translation: CASSQTSGSWSYNEQFF. The chain is built from TRBV18 and TRBJ2-1, with TRBD2 matching 12 bases. CDR3 length: 17 amino acids. CDR1 and CDR2 from the germline V gene are KGHSH and LQKENI. The junction had 5 bases not matched to a gene; V was cut back by 4 bases and J by 1 base.

This sequence joins TRBV20-1 and TRBJ2-7, with D possibly TRBD2 on 7 matching bases. Germline CDR1 DFQATT, CDR2 SNEGSKA (reference sequence). The CDR3 covers 13 residues. The DNA for the CDR3 is TGCAGCGCGGGGGCGAGTTCCACCTTCGAGCAGTACTTC. It translates to CSAGASSTFEQYF.

This clonotype has more than one count but fewer than ten. The rearrangement joins TRBV5-1 to TRBJ2-1; 14 bases agree with TRBD2. Germline V gives CDR1 SGHRS, CDR2 YFSETQ. The length of the CDR3 is 17 residues. With 4 bases clipped from V and 7 bases from J, the junction kept 10 bases outside the gene matches. CDR3 protein: CASSPVRTSGRMNEQFF. The CDR3 DNA is TGCGCCAGCAGCCCCGTCCGGACTAGCGGGAGGATGAATGAGCAGTTCTTC.

This clonotype came up a few times. The rearrangement joins TRBV20-1 to TRBJ2-1; possibly TRBD2 for D (6 bases). Between the trimmed V and J ends, which lost 8 bases and 7 bases, there was a span of 24 bases. Germline-derived CDR1 and CDR2 are DFQATT and SNEGSKA (reference sequence). The CDR3 is 15 amino acids. The CDR3 spells CSSETPLNGRNEQFF. The DNA of the CDR3 is TGCAGTTCCGAGACCCCCCTAAACGGGAGAAATGAGCAGTTCTTC.